This T cell receptor beta chain stems from a study of CD8 T cells in ankylosing spondylitis. General study points: Disease-linked clones were reportedly significantly enriched in matched ankylosing spondylitis synovial fluid. A motif of 7 to 9 highly homologous TCR beta variants was seen as apparently characteristic of ankylosing spondylitis blood. Some of these motif variants have turned up before, in reports on reactive arthritis synovial fluid and blood.

TCRdb fed the 5' RACE reads into MiXCR, producing one record per CDR3 protein. The sample carries 650,000 to 800,000 distinct CDR3 sequences, 15% to 20% recorded once. Between the trimmed V and J ends, which lost 1 base and 5 bases, there was a span of 15 bases. CDR1 is SGHRS, CDR2 YFSETQ, per germline. The CDR3 is made up of 15 amino acids. Regarding this clonotype: The antigen is not known.

The specimen sequenced was blood, either unsorted or a sorted T cell fraction (not recorded which). The clonotype comes from a male donor with ankylosing spondylitis. The rearrangement uses TRBV5-1 and TRBJ2-5, with D perhaps TRBD2 (5 bases). DNA for the CDR3: TGCGCCAGCAGCTTGAGTCCGGAACCGGGGGAGACCCAGTACTTC. Its translation: CASSLSPEPGETQYF. Complete variable domain (other parts from reference TRBV5-1 and TRBJ2-5): KAGVTQTPRYLIKTRGQQVTLSCSPISGHRSVSWYQQTPGQGLQFLFEYFSETQRNKGNFPGRFSGRQFSNSRSEMNVSTLELGDSALYLCASSLSPEPGETQYFGPGTRLLVL.